This record looks at one T cell receptor (beta chain) sequence and its context. Per the authors' pipeline: Counts of nucleated cells, estimated from reference gene primer amplification, were obtained. Using immunoSEQ multiplex PCR, the repertoire was profiled, and TCRdb retains in-frame clones only, with some absent. For V, J and clone size, that table is used; D and trimming come from the DNA. This sample has 230,000 or so clones, with over 70% found just once. This entry comes from a study of blood T cell repertoires in COVID-19. Study-wide background: The study drew acute and convalescent COVID-19 samples from the United States, Italy and Spain. Sources were T cells, B-cell-depleted T cells, or PBMCs; the material itself was cDNA or gDNA.

Trimming removed 1 base from V and 8 bases from J, with 11 bases in between. The CDR3 contains 13 residues. V usage is TRBV12-3 or TRBV12-4 and J usage is TRBJ1-2; D unclear. Specimen: peripheral blood. The clonotype originates from a man in his forties with active or convalescent COVID-19. CDR3 sequence (DNA): TGTGCCAGCAGTTTAGGGGGAGCCGGGGGCTACACCTTC. This sequence encodes CASSLGGAGGYTF.